The source of this TCR beta chain is a study of TIL therapy for anti-PD-1-resistant metastatic lung cancer. Overall study context: Median tumor PD-L1 proportion score was roughly 5.5%. A handful of tumors were EGFR-mutant and two were ALK-rearranged.

The CDR3 runs 13 residues. Deletions cut 5 bases from V and 2 bases from J, with 10 bases between. Germline V gives CDR1 LNHNV, CDR2 YYDKDF (reference sequence). This clone was recorded only once. Sequencing used immunoSEQ v3. Produced via immunoSEQ multiplex PCR; TCRdb's table is partial and in-frame only. The data contain over 15,000 clones, about three quarters of them singletons. Time point defined: pre-treatment sample, taken before nivolumab and TIL therapy. The sequence was collected from a person aged 25-80 years with non-small cell lung cancer. This chain connects TRBV15 to TRBJ2-7; D gene ambiguous. Sample: blood, taken at baseline. The CDR3 DNA is TGTGCCACCAGCTTTGACCGAGCCTACGAGCAGTACTTC. Residues: CATSFDRAYEQYF.